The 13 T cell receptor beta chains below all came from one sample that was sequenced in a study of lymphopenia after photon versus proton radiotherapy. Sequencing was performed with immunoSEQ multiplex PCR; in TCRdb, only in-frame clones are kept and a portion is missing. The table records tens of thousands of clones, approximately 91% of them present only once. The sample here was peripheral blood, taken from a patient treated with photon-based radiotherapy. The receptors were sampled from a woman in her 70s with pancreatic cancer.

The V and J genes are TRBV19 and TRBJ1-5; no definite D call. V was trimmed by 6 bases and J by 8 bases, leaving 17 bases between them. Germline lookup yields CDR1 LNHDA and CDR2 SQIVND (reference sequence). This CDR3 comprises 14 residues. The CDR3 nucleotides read TGTGCCAGTAGCAAACAGACGGCCCAGGAGCCCCAGCATTTT. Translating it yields CASSKQTAQEPQHF.

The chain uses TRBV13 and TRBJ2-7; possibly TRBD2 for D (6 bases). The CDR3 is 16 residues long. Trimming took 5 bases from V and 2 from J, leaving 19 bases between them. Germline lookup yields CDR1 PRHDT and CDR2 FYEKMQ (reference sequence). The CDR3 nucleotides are TGTGCCAGCAGCCCCGCGGGGAGCGGGTACCCCTACGAGCAGTACTTC. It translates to CASSPAGSGYPYEQYF.

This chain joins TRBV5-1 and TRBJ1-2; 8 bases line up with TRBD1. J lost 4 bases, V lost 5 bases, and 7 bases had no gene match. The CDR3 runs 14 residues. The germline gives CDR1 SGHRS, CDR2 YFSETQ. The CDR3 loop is CASRSTGEGYGYTF. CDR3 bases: TGCGCCAGCAGATCGACAGGGGAAGGCTATGGCTACACCTTC.

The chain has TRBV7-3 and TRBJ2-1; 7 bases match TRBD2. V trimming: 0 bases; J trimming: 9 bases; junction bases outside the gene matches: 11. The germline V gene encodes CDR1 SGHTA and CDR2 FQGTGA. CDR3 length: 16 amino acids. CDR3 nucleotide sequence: TGTGCCAGCAGCTTAACGGGGGGGAGCTCCCCCAGTGAGCAGTTCTTC. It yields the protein CASSLTGGSSPSEQFF.

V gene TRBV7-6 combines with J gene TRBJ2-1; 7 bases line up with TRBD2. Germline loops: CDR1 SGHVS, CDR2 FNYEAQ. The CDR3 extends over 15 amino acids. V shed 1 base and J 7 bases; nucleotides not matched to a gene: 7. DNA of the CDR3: TGTGCCAGCAGCTTAGAAAGGGACTATAGAAATGAGCAGTTCTTC. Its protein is CASSLERDYRNEQFF.

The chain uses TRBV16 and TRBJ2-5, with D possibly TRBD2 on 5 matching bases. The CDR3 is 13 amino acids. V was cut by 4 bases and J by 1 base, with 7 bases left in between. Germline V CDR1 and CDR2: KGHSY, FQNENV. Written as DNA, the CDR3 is TGTGCCAGCAGCCGGGGAGTCCAAGAGACCCAGTACTTC. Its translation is CASSRGVQETQYF.

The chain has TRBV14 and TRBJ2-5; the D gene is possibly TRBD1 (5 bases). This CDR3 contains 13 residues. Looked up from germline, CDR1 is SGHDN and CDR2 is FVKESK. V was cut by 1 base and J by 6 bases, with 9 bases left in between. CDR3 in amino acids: CASSQVGAQTQYF. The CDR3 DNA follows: TGTGCCAGCAGCCAAGTAGGGGCGCAGACCCAGTACTTC. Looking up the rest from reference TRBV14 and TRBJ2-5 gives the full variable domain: EAGVTQFPSHSVIEKGQTVTLRCDPISGHDNLYWYRRVMGKEIKFLLHFVKESKQDESGMPNNRFLAERTGGTYSTLKVQPAELEDSGVYFCASSQVGAQTQYFGPGTRLLVL.

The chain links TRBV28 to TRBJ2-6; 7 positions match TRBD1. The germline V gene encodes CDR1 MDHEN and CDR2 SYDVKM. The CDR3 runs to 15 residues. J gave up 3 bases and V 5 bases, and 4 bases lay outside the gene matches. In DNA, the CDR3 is TGTGCCAGCAGTACCACAGGGGTTGGGGCCAACGTCCTGACTTTC. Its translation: CASSTTGVGANVLTF.

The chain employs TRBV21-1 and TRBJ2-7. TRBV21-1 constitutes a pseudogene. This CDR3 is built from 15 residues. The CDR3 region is CASSKRHCRLHEQYF. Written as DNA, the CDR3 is TGTGCCAGCAGCAAACGACACTGCAGACTCCACGAGCAGTACTTC.

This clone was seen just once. The CDR3: CASSVGQTGEQYF. The CDR3 DNA sequence: TGTGCCAGCAGCGTCGGACAGACTGGCGAGCAGTACTTC. The chain joins TRBV7-2 to TRBJ2-7; a possible D gene is TRBD1 (6 bases). The V gene lost 5 bases and the J gene lost 6 bases, with 14 bases spanning the gap. The germline gives CDR1 SGHTA, CDR2 FQGNSA. The CDR3 spans 13 residues.

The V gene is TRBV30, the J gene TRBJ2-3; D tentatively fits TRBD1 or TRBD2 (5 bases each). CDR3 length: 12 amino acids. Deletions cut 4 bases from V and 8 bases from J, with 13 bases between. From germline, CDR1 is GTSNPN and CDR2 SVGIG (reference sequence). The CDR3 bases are TGTGCCTGGACCCTAAATGGGGGTACGCAGTATTTT. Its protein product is CAWTLNGGTQYF.

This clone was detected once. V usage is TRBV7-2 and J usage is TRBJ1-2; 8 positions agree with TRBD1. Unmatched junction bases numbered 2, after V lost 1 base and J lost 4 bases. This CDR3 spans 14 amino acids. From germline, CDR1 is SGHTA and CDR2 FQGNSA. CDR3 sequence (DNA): TGTGCCAGCAGCTTAGAACAGGGGGGCTATGGCTACACCTTC. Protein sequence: CASSLEQGGYGYTF.

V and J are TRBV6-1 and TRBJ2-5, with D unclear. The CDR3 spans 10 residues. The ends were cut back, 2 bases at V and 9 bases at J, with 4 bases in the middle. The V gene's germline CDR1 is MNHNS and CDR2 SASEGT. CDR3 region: CASSETAQYF. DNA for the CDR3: TGTGCCAGCAGTGAAACGGCCCAGTACTTC.